One TCR beta chain is described in this entry. The antigen is not known. The same CDR3 is also encoded by other DNA sequences in this sample. The assay was immunoSEQ multiplex PCR, and TCRdb's table has in-frame clones only and misses some. The sample has over 2 million clones, 90% to 95% seen once. These data are taken from a study of shared clonotypes between healthy human individuals. Whole-study findings and limits: Donor scarcity curtailed the genetic and exposure-history diversity represented herein.

Germline V lookup: CDR1 MGHRA, CDR2 YSYEKL. J was trimmed by 6 bases and V by 0 bases; bases with no gene match: 7. This CDR3 has 15 amino acids. The authors divided CD4+ cells into CD45RA+ naive and CD45RA-negative memory subsets. Sequencing input: naive CD4+ T cells sorted from blood. Subset given: CD45RA+ positively selected. This clonotype was sampled from a man younger than 35 in good health. This chain connects TRBV4-1 to TRBJ2-7; TRBD1 agrees at 8 bases. CDR3 protein: CASSQELAGGREQYF. CDR3 sequence (DNA): TGCGCCAGCAGCCAAGAATTGGCAGGGGGCCGCGAGCAGTACTTC.